The 26 T cell receptor beta chains below all came from one sample that was sequenced in a study of CD8 T cells in Susac syndrome. Random hexamers were used to reverse transcribe the RNA input (roughly 0.5 to 1 ug). Each CDR3 protein is one row after TCRdb ran MiXCR on the immunoSEQ multiplex PCR reads. Among approximately 120,000 distinct CDR3 sequences listed, around 94% were seen once. Input material: CD4+ T cells from PBMCs. The receptor set was obtained from a human donor in good health.

The chain combines TRBV29-1 with TRBJ2-1, with TRBD2 identical over 12 bases. The germline gives CDR1 SQVTM, CDR2 ANQGSEA. This CDR3 contains 15 residues. Germline trimming cut 6 bases from V and 6 bases from J; bases unmatched to any gene: 9. The CDR3 sequence is CSVRRGTSGSNEQFF. Written as DNA, the CDR3 is TGCAGCGTACGCCGGGGGACTAGCGGGTCCAATGAGCAGTTCTTC.

V usage is TRBV20-1 and J usage is TRBJ2-2, with no clear D. This CDR3 has 13 residues. Germline V gene data show CDR1 as DFQATT and CDR2 as SNEGSKA (reference sequence). Trimming took off 0 bases at V and 2 bases at J, with 4 bases between the two ends. CDR3 sequence reads: CSARDLNTGELFF. CDR3 in DNA: TGCAGTGCTAGAGATTTAAACACCGGGGAGCTGTTTTTT.

This chain joins TRBV29-1 and TRBJ1-4; D is unclear. Germline loops: CDR1 SQVTM, CDR2 ANQGSEA. CDR3 length: 12 residues. Trimming left V 7 bases short and J 3 bases short, with 9 bases between. CDR3 DNA: TGCAGCGCCGGAAGGCCTAATGAAAAACTGTTTTTT. Translated, it gives CSAGRPNEKLFF.

This chain connects TRBV20-1 to TRBJ2-7, with 7 bases fitting TRBD1. The CDR3 contains 14 residues. V shed 8 bases and J 1 base; nucleotides not matched to a gene: 11. CDR1 and CDR2 (germline): DFQATT, SNEGSKA (reference sequence). CDR3 region: CSTLGQAPSYEQYF. CDR3 nucleotides: TGCAGTACTCTAGGACAGGCCCCTTCCTACGAGCAGTACTTC.

This rearrangement joins TRBV5-1 to TRBJ2-7; the match to TRBD2 covers 10 bases. The length of the CDR3 is 14 residues. Germline V gene sequence: CDR1 SGHRS, CDR2 YFSETQ. J gave up 2 bases and V 7 bases, and 6 bases lay outside the gene matches. In DNA form, the CDR3 reads TGCGCCAGCGGGTTAGCGGGAGGTACCTACGAGCAGTACTTC. It yields the protein CASGLAGGTYEQYF.

V and J are TRBV29-1 and TRBJ2-5; no firm D call. Deletions cut 4 bases from V and 3 bases from J, with 18 bases between. Germline V lookup: CDR1 SQVTM, CDR2 ANQGSEA. This CDR3 region has 15 residues. CDR3 sequence (DNA): TGCAGCGTTGCCCTTAGGGCGTCCGTTAAAGAGACCCAGTACTTC. Translated: CSVALRASVKETQYF.

This clonotype was counted a single time. The CDR3 coding sequence is TGCGCCAGCAGCCCCTCAGGCGGGCGGGCGGAGGAGTTCTTC. Its translation: CASSPSGGRAEEFF. The chain has TRBV5-1 and TRBJ2-1; TRBD2 might be the D (5 bases). V lost 4 bases to trimming and J lost 14 bases, with 22 bases between them. The CDR3 totals 14 residues. Germline CDR1 SGHRS, CDR2 YFSETQ.

The rearrangement links TRBV4-1 to TRBJ2-5; unclear D gene. Trimming left V 3 bases short and J 2 bases short, with 7 bases between. In germline, CDR1 is MGHRA, CDR2 YSYEKL. The CDR3 covers 13 residues. The CDR3 DNA reads TGCGCCAGCAGCCAGACCAGGCAAGAGACCCAGTACTTC. Translating gives CASSQTRQETQYF.

The V gene is TRBV20-1, the J gene TRBJ2-2; 12 bases fit TRBD2. This CDR3 spans 16 amino acids. Unmatched junction bases numbered 8, after V lost 4 bases and J lost 5 bases. Germline-derived CDR1 and CDR2 are DFQATT and SNEGSKA (reference sequence). CDR3 protein: CSAIFGLAGRTGELFF. The CDR3 nucleotides read TGCAGTGCTATATTTGGACTAGCGGGAAGGACCGGGGAGCTGTTTTTT.

The chain is built from TRBV7-2 and TRBJ2-3; TRBD2 matches at 8 bases. The CDR3 contains 17 residues. From germline, CDR1 is SGHTA and CDR2 FQGNSA. V lost 5 bases to trimming and J lost 4 bases; unmatched junction nucleotides: 14. The CDR3 region is CASSHPPGTSRPDTQYF. CDR3 coding DNA: TGTGCCAGCAGCCACCCCCCAGGGACTAGTAGACCAGATACGCAGTATTTT.

The chain couples TRBV12-3 or TRBV12-4 to TRBJ2-1; D may match TRBD1 or TRBD2 (5 bases each). The length of the CDR3 is 14 residues. Trimming removed 8 bases from V and 8 bases from J, with 19 bases in between. CDR3 loop: CASGGLALSHEQFF. DNA of the CDR3: TGTGCCAGCGGGGGTCTGGCGCTAAGCCATGAGCAGTTCTTC.

This clonotype occurred once. The V and J genes are TRBV19 and TRBJ2-2; no clear D gene. Germline assignment: CDR1 LNHDA and CDR2 SQIVND (reference sequence). The CDR3 length is 14 residues. V was pared by 7 bases and J by 3 bases, with 12 bases between. For the CDR3, the DNA is TGTGCCAGTACCGCCCTGGGTGACACCGGGGAGCTGTTTTTT. It specifies CASTALGDTGELFF.

The chain links TRBV10-3 to TRBJ2-1; D remains unclear. Germline V gene data show CDR1 as ENHRY and CDR2 as SYGVKD. V was clipped by 7 bases and J by 6 bases, with 13 bases between them. The CDR3 runs 13 residues. CDR3 amino acids: CAITLDPSNEQFF. CDR3 DNA sequence: TGTGCCATCACCTTGGACCCGTCCAATGAGCAGTTCTTC.

The chain links TRBV7-2 to TRBJ1-1; unclear D gene. Germline assignment: CDR1 SGHTA and CDR2 FQGNSA. V lost 1 base and J lost 1, with 13 bases in between. The CDR3 length is 16 residues. The CDR3 is CASSLVTVLGNTEAFF. The CDR3 coding sequence is TGTGCCAGCAGCTTAGTAACGGTTTTGGGGAACACTGAAGCTTTCTTT.

This chain joins TRBV12-3 or TRBV12-4 and TRBJ2-2, with unresolved D. Between the trimmed V and J ends, which lost 6 bases and 6 bases, there was a span of 11 bases. The CDR3 is 13 amino acids. CDR3 DNA sequence: TGTGCCAGCAGGGCCCTCGTCCCCGGGGAGCTGTTTTTT. It specifies CASRALVPGELFF.

The V gene is TRBV20-1, the J gene TRBJ2-3; 9 bases line up with TRBD2. Trimming removed 5 bases from V and 3 bases from J; junction bases left unmatched: 9. This CDR3 is built from 15 residues. CDR1 is DFQATT, CDR2 SNEGSKA, per germline (reference sequence). The CDR3 DNA sequence: TGCAGTGCTTGGCCAACTAGCGGGTTAACAGATACGCAGTATTTT. Amino acid sequence: CSAWPTSGLTDTQYF.

This chain uses TRBV30 with TRBJ2-7, with 7 positions matching TRBD1. V gave up 2 bases and J gave up 4 bases; unmatched junction bases: 11. Germline CDR1 GTSNPN, CDR2 SVGIG (reference sequence). The CDR3 totals 15 residues. The CDR3 nucleotides are TGTGCCTGGAGTTCTTACAGGGGAAATCATTACGAGCAGTACTTC. Amino acid sequence: CAWSSYRGNHYEQYF.

A single count supports this clonotype. This sequence joins TRBV5-1 and TRBJ2-7; D is perhaps TRBD2 (6 bases). CDR1 and CDR2 from the germline V gene are SGHRS and YFSETQ. The V gene lost 5 bases and the J gene lost 5 bases, with 17 bases spanning the gap. CDR3 length equals 14 residues. The CDR3 here is CASSFSQPGDEQYF. CDR3 nucleotides: TGCGCCAGCAGTTTCTCGCAGCCGGGGGACGAGCAGTACTTC.

The chain joins TRBV3-1 to TRBJ2-1; TRBD2 matches 10 bases. The CDR3 sequence is 18 residues long. CDR1 and CDR2 (germline): LGHDT, YNNKEL (reference sequence). V shed 1 base, J shed 4 bases, and the junction held 10 bases outside the gene matches. CDR3 sequence: CASSQGSGRVPRYNEQFF. In nucleotides, the CDR3 is TGTGCCAGCAGCCAAGGAAGCGGGAGGGTTCCTAGGTACAATGAGCAGTTCTTC.

V is TRBV12-3 or TRBV12-4 and J is TRBJ2-3; 14 bases match TRBD2. The J segment lost 4 bases and the V segment lost 4 bases, leaving 13 bases of the junction unmatched. The length of the CDR3 is 19 residues. CDR3 in amino acids: CASSSSGTSGSYRADTQYF. The CDR3 bases are TGTGCCAGCAGTTCCTCCGGGACTAGCGGGAGCTATCGGGCAGATACGCAGTATTTT.

This chain connects TRBV20-1 to TRBJ2-7; 7 nucleotides line up with TRBD1. Germline CDR1 is DFQATT and CDR2 is SNEGSKA (reference sequence). The CDR3 has 14 residues. The junction had 5 bases not matched to a gene; V was cut back by 1 base and J by 2 bases. CDR3 protein: CSARGQGATYEQYF. The CDR3 DNA follows: TGCAGTGCTAGAGGACAGGGAGCCACCTACGAGCAGTACTTC.

This clonotype was recorded once. The chain combines TRBV19 with TRBJ2-2; D remains ambiguous. The CDR3 has 14 residues. V was shortened by 5 bases and J by 3 bases, with 10 bases between the two germline ends. Per germline, CDR1 LNHDA and CDR2 SQIVND (reference sequence). The CDR3 coding sequence is TGTGCCAGTAGTCGGAGTAGGGACACCGGGGAGCTGTTTTTT. Protein sequence: CASSRSRDTGELFF. Full variable domain (remainder filled in from reference TRBV19 and TRBJ2-2): DGGITQSPKYLFRKEGQNVTLSCEQNLNHDAMYWYRQDPGQGLRLIYYSQIVNDFQKGDIAEGYSVSREKKESFPLTVTSAQKNPTAFYLCASSRSRDTGELFFGEGSRLTVL.

The genes are TRBV7-9 and TRBJ1-2; TRBD1 agrees at 7 bases. The CDR3 totals 13 residues. Looked up from germline, CDR1 is SEHNR and CDR2 is FQNEAQ (reference sequence). Trimming cost V 7 bases and J 8 bases; bases outside gene matches: 10. The CDR3 DNA sequence: TGTGCCAGCACCCCAGGGGGGGGCAAAGGCTACACCTTC. Protein sequence: CASTPGGGKGYTF.

The V call is TRBV5-4, the J call TRBJ2-1; 7 nucleotides align to TRBD1. The CDR3 spans 17 residues. The V and J ends lost 4 bases and 0 bases, in that order; junction bases with no gene match: 10. CDR1 is SGHNT and CDR2 is YYREEE in the germline V gene (reference sequence). CDR3 sequence (DNA): TGTGCCAGCAGCCTAACCGCAGGGACAGTCTCCTACAATGAGCAGTTCTTC. Its protein product is CASSLTAGTVSYNEQFF. The complete variable domain, with remaining parts taken from reference TRBV5-4 and TRBJ2-1, reads ETGVTQSPTHLIKTRGQQVTLRCSSQSGHNTVSWYQQALGQGPQFIFQYYREEENGRGNFPPRFSGLQFPNYSSELNVNALELDDSALYLCASSLTAGTVSYNEQFFGPGTRLTVL.

This clonotype was observed once. The CDR3 DNA reads TGTGCCAGCAGCTTAGTCCCAGCGGGAATGGAGACCCAGTACTTC. Its protein product is CASSLVPAGMETQYF. The chain recombines TRBV11-2 with TRBJ2-5; 7 bases line up with TRBD2. Unmatched junction bases numbered 7, after V lost 1 base and J lost 5 bases. The germline V gene has CDR1 SGHAT and CDR2 FQNNGV. The CDR3 consists of 15 residues.

The rearrangement joins TRBV29-1 to TRBJ2-6, with TRBD1 matching over 9 bases. The germline CDR1 and CDR2 sequences are SQVTM and ANQGSEA. CDR3 length: 18 residues. V shed 0 bases and J 2 bases; nucleotides not matched to a gene: 8. CDR3 amino acids: CSVEDRADRGTGANVLTF. CDR3 DNA: TGCAGCGTTGAAGATAGGGCGGACAGGGGCACTGGGGCCAACGTCCTGACTTTC.